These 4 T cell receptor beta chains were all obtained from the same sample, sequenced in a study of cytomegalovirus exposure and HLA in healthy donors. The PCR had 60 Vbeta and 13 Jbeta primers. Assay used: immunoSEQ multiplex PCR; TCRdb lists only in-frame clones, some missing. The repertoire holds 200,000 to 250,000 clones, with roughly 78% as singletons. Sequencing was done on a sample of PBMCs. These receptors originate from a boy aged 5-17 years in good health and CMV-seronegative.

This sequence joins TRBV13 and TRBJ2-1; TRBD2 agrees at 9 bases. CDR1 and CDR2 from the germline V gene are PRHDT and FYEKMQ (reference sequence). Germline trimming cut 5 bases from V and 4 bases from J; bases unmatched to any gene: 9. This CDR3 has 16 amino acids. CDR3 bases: TGTGCCAGCAGCCGCTTCCGGACTAGCGAGTACAATGAGCAGTTCTTC. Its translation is CASSRFRTSEYNEQFF.

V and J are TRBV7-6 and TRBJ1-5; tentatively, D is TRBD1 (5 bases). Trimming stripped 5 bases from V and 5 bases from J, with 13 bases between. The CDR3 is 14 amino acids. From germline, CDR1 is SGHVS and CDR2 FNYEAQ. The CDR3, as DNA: TGTGCCAGCAGCCCCATTCCGGGGGATCAGCCCCAGCATTTT. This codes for CASSPIPGDQPQHF.

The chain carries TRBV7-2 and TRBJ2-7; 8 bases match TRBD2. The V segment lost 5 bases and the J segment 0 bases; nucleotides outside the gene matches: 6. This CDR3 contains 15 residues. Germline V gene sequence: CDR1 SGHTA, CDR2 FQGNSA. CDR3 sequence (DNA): TGTGCCAGCAGCAAATATAGCGGGGCCTCCTACGAGCAGTACTTC. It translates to CASSKYSGASYEQYF.

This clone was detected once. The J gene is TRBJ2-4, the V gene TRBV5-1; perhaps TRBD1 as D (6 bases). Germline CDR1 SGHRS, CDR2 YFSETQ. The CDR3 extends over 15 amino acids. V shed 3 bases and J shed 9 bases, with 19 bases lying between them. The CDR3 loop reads CASSSLTEGVIIQYF. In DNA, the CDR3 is TGCGCCAGCAGCTCCCTGACCGAGGGGGTCATCATTCAGTACTTC.